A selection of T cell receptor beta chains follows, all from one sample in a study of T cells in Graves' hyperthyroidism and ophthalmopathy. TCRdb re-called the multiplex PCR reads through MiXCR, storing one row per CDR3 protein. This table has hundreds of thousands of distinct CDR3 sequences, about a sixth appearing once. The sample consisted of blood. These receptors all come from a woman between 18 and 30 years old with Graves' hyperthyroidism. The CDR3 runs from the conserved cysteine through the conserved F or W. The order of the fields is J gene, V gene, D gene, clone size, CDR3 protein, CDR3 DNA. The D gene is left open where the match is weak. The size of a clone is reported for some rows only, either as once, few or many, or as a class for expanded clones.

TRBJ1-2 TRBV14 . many CASSQDLGGYGYTF TGTGCCAGCAGCCAAGATCTCGGAGGCTATGGCTACACCTTC
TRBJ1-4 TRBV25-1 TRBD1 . CASSERDRAEKLFF TGTGCCAGCAGTGAGAGAGACAGGGCTGAAAAACTGTTTTTT
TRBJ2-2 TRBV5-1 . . CASSMVSHTGELFF TGCGCCAGCAGCATGGTCTCCCACACCGGGGAGCTGTTTTTT
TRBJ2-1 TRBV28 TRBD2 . CASSTPGEGEQFF TGTGCCAGCAGTACCCCGGGGGAGGGTGAGCAGTTCTTC
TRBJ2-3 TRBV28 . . CASSLPAEGTDTQYF TGTGCCAGCAGTTTACCAGCGGAGGGCACAGATACGCAGTATTTT
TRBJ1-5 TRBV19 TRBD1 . CASSIPGGVSNQPQHF TGTGCCAGTAGTATTCCAGGGGGAGTGAGCAATCAGCCCCAGCATTTT
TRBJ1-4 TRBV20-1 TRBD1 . CSARGLQGQGSDEKLFF TGCAGTGCTCGCGGGCTCCAAGGACAGGGCTCGGATGAAAAACTGTTTTTT
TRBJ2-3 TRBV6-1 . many CASSAQGSSTDTQYF TGTGCCAGCAGTGCACAGGGATCTAGCACAGATACGCAGTATTTT
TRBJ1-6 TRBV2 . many CASSEAARGAPLHF TGTGCCAGCAGTGAAGCTGCAAGAGGTGCACCCCTCCACTTT
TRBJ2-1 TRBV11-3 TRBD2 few CASSTGLAGYNEQFF TGTGCCAGCAGCACCGGACTAGCGGGGTACAATGAGCAGTTCTTC
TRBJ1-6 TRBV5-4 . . CASSPDVRSSYNSPLHF TGTGCCAGCAGCCCGGACGTTAGGAGCTCCTATAATTCACCCCTCCACTTT
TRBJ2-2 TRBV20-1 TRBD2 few CSACPSGGIGELFF TGCAGTGCCTGCCCTAGCGGAGGAATTGGGGAGCTGTTTTTT
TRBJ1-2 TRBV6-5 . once CASSYSKGRRAGGYTF TGTGCCAGCAGTTACTCGAAAGGGCGACGTGCGGGGGGCTACACCTTC
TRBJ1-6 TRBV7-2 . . CASSSPHSPLHF TGTGCCAGCAGCTCCCCCCATTCACCCCTCCACTTT
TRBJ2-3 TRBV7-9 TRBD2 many CASSLAPGGGADTQYF TGTGCCAGCAGCTTAGCCCCCGGCGGGGGAGCAGATACGCAGTATTTT
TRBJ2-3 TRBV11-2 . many CASSSSGATSTDTQYF TGTGCCAGCAGCTCGTCGGGAGCAACTAGCACAGATACGCAGTATTTT
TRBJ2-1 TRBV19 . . CASSIHRRLGANEQFF TGTGCCAGTAGTATACACCGACGACTCGGCGCCAATGAGCAGTTCTTC
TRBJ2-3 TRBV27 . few CASTRRWDRRDTFTDTQYF TGTGCCAGCACACGACGATGGGATAGACGGGACACTTTCACAGATACGCAGTATTTT
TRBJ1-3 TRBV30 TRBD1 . CAWSGTGGSNF TGTGCCTGGAGTGGGACAGGGGGATCGAATTTT
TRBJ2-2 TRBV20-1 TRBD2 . CSAVAGGPSTGELFF TGCAGTGCCGTAGCGGGGGGCCCGAGCACCGGGGAGCTGTTTTTT
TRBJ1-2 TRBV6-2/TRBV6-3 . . CASSYSGSYGYTF TGTGCCAGCAGTTACTCGGGCAGCTATGGCTACACCTTC
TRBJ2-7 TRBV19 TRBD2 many CASSARKPSGSRAYEQYF TGTGCCAGTAGTGCACGAAAACCCAGCGGGAGTAGGGCCTACGAGCAGTACTTC
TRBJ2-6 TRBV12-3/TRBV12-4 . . CASSPGRANVLTF TGTGCCAGCAGCCCCGGGAGGGCCAACGTCCTGACTTTC